This note documents a single T cell receptor (beta chain) sequence. Its antigen remains unidentified. The trim removed 0 bases at V and 4 bases at J, leaving 4 bases unmatched. Germline V gene sequence: CDR1 DFQATT, CDR2 SNEGSKA (reference sequence). The CDR3 extends over 15 amino acids. This entry comes from a study of identical twins. TCRdb reanalysed the 5' RACE reads using MiXCR and keeps one entry per CDR3 protein. The data show some 440,000 distinct CDR3 sequences, approximately 25% seen once. Study-wide results and limits: The study found that models underestimated out-of-frame TCR alpha sharing in monozygotic twins. Beta out-of-frame sequences showed weaker excess twin sharing.

The same data also went into a second study, on T cells expressing NK-cell markers. That work states: Sorting in several experiments was restricted by an anti-gamma-delta TCR antibody to alpha-beta TCR T cells.

What was sequenced was CD4+ T cells sorted from blood. The TCR sequence derives from a young woman in good health. This sequence joins TRBV20-1 and TRBJ2-7; 12 bases are a match to TRBD2. CDR3 loop: CSARDPLAGGYEQYF. The CDR3 DNA is TGCAGTGCTAGAGATCCCCTAGCGGGAGGGTACGAGCAGTACTTC.